This T cell receptor beta chain comes out of a study of CD8 T cells in ankylosing spondylitis. This CDR3 is 12 amino acids long. V was shortened by 2 bases and J by 7 bases, with 11 bases between the two germline ends. Germline V gene data show CDR1 as DFQATT and CDR2 as SNEGSKA (reference sequence). This clonotype was seen only a few times. Each CDR3 protein gets one entry after TCRdb re-called the 5' RACE reads with MiXCR. The data hold about 250,000 distinct CDR3 sequences, with roughly 32% observed a single time. This receptor was taken from a male donor with ankylosing spondylitis or in good health (not recorded which). The source material was blood, either unsorted or a sorted T cell fraction (not recorded which). The chain joins TRBV20-1 to TRBJ1-2; D may be TRBD1 (6 bases). The CDR3 spells CSARRGAAGYTF. The CDR3 region has the DNA TGCAGTGCTAGACGGGGGGCGGCTGGCTACACCTTC.